This T cell receptor (beta chain) comes out of a study of Ad26.COV2.S vaccination and SARS-CoV-2 variants. Repertoires were generated with immunoSEQ multiplex PCR, while TCRdb's copy carries only in-frame clones and drops some. The data hold about 350,000 clones, with about 85% observed a single time. Specified treatment: some 19 received Ad26.COV2.S at low or high dose, single or two shots; five or six received placebo; per-sample allocation not given. Repertoires come from day 63 after the first vaccine or placebo injection. V trimming: 5 bases; J trimming: 8 bases; junction bases outside the gene matches: 8. The germline CDR1 and CDR2 sequences are SGHTA and FQGNSA. The CDR3 covers 16 residues.

The sequences come from peripheral blood, collected in a trial of Ad26.COV2.S vaccine versus placebo. The V and J genes are TRBV7-2 and TRBJ2-1; 14 bases fit TRBD2. This receptor was obtained from a person aged 18-60 years who received the Ad26.COV2.S COVID-19 vaccine or a placebo. The CDR3 spells CASSLLGLAGGYEQFF. For the CDR3, the DNA is TGTGCCAGCAGCCTCCTTGGACTAGCGGGAGGCTATGAGCAGTTCTTC.